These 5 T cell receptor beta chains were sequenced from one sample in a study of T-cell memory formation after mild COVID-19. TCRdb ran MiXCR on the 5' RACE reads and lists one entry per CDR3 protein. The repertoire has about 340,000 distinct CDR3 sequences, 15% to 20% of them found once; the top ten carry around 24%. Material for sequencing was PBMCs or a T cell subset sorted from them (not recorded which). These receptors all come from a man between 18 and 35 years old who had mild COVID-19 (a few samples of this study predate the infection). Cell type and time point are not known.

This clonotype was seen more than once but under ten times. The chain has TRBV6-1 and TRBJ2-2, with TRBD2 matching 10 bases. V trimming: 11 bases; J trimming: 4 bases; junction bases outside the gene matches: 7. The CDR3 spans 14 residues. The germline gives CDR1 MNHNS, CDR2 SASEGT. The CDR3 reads CACRASGGTGELFF. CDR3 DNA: TGTGCCTGCCGAGCTAGCGGGGGCACCGGGGAGCTGTTTTTT.

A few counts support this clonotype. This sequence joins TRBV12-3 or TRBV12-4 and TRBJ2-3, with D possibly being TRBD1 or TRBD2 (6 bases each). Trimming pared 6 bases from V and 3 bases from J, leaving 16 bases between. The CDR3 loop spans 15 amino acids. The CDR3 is CASSPGDTWTDTQYF. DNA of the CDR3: TGTGCCAGCAGCCCGGGGGACACTTGGACAGATACGCAGTATTTT.

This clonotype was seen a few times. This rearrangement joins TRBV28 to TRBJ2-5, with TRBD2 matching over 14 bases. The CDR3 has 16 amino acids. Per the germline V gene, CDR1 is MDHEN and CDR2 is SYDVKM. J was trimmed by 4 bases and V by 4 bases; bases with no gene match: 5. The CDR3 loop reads CASSSPTSGGAETQYF. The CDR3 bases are TGTGCCAGCAGTTCGCCGACTAGCGGGGGGGCAGAGACCCAGTACTTC.

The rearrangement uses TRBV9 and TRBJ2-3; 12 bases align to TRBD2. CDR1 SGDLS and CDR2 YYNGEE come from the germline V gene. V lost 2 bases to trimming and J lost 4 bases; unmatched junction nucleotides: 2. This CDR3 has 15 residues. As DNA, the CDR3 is TGTGCCAGCAGCGTCCTAGCGGGGGGGGCAGATACGCAGTATTTT. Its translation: CASSVLAGGADTQYF.

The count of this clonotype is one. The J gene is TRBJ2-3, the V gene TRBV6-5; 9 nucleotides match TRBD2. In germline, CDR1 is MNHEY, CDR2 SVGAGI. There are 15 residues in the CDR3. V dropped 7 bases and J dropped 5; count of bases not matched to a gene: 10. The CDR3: CASTSLTSGGDTQYF. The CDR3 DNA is TGTGCCAGCACCTCTCTGACTAGCGGTGGAGATACGCAGTATTTT.